The 18 T cell receptor beta chains reported below all come from one sample, sequenced in a study of cytomegalovirus exposure and HLA in healthy donors. This PCR relied on a set of 60 Vbeta primers and 13 Jbeta primers. Repertoires were generated with immunoSEQ multiplex PCR, while TCRdb's copy carries only in-frame clones and drops some. The sample yields under 200,000 clones, under 85% seen once. The material sequenced was PBMCs. Receptors were obtained from a female donor in good health and CMV-seronegative.

This clone has more than one count but fewer than ten. The rearrangement links TRBV6-1 to TRBJ2-3; 11 nucleotides match TRBD2. The V and J ends lost 4 bases and 2 bases, in that order; junction bases with no gene match: 5. The CDR3 has 16 residues. Germline values: CDR1 MNHNS, CDR2 SASEGT. The CDR3 DNA sequence: TGTGCCAGCAGTGCCGCTAGCGGGGGGTCCACAGATACGCAGTATTTT. Residues: CASSAASGGSTDTQYF.

The table lists this clone with a count of one. The chain employs TRBV28 and TRBJ2-4; unclear D gene. V was pared by 3 bases and J by 0 bases, with 12 bases between. This CDR3 contains 16 residues. CDR1 is MDHEN, CDR2 SYDVKM, per germline. The CDR3 DNA reads TGTGCCAGCAGTTTTCTTACAGACCTAGCCAAAAACATTCAGTACTTC. Protein sequence: CASSFLTDLAKNIQYF.

The chain joins TRBV5-1 to TRBJ1-3; 7 nucleotides agree with TRBD1. The CDR3 is made up of 13 amino acids. Unmatched junction bases numbered 4, after V lost 4 bases and J lost 6 bases. Looked up from germline, CDR1 is SGHRS and CDR2 is YFSETQ. As DNA, the CDR3 is TGCGCCAGCAGCATAACAGGGGAAAACACCATATATTTT. It encodes CASSITGENTIYF.

This clone was seen only a few times. The gene calls are TRBV5-6 and TRBJ1-1; D gene uncertain. Trimming cost V 2 bases and J 3 bases, with 8 bases left between them. CDR3 length: 13 residues. From germline, CDR1 is SGHDT and CDR2 YYEEEE. CDR3 loop: CASSLVGDTEAFF. CDR3 sequence (DNA): TGTGCCAGCAGCTTAGTGGGAGACACTGAAGCTTTCTTT.

The rearrangement links TRBV10-3 to TRBJ1-5; 8 bases line up with TRBD1. Germline CDR1 and CDR2: ENHRY and SYGVKD. This CDR3 is built from 15 residues. With V trimmed by 3 bases and J by 5 bases, 6 bases remained unmatched. The CDR3 coding sequence is TGTGCCATCAGTGACAGACAGGGGTCTGATCAGCCCCAGCATTTT. This sequence encodes CAISDRQGSDQPQHF.

This chain joins TRBV6-1 and TRBJ2-7; 9 bases align to TRBD2. Germline V CDR1 and CDR2: MNHNS, SASEGT. This CDR3 is built from 16 residues. V dropped 4 bases and J dropped 7; count of bases not matched to a gene: 14. CDR3 protein: CASSGGLAGGGLEQYF. The CDR3, as DNA: TGTGCCAGCAGTGGAGGGTTGGCGGGAGGGGGTTTAGAGCAGTACTTC.

This clone appeared a few times. Additional DNA sequences in this sample encode the identical CDR3. DNA for the CDR3: TGCAGTGCTAGGGAAGTCGGGCCCCTCCACTTT. This translates into CSAREVGPLHF. The J gene is TRBJ1-6, the V gene TRBV20-1; D ambiguous. Germline V gives CDR1 DFQATT, CDR2 SNEGSKA (reference sequence). The CDR3 loop spans 11 amino acids. Trimming removed 3 bases at V and 13 bases at J, with 10 bases between.

V usage is TRBV30 and J usage is TRBJ2-3, with TRBD2 identical over 9 bases. The trim removed 5 bases at V and 6 bases at J, leaving 6 bases unmatched. Germline lookup yields CDR1 GTSNPN and CDR2 SVGIG (reference sequence). This CDR3 is 13 amino acids long. The CDR3 DNA is TGTGCCTGGGCTGCGGGGGGGCCTGATACGCAGTATTTT. Protein product: CAWAAGGPDTQYF. Complete variable domain (other parts from reference TRBV30 and TRBJ2-3): SQTIHQWPATLVQPVGSPLSLECTVEGTSNPNLYWYRQAAGRGLQLLFYSVGIGQISSEVPQNLSASRPQDRQFILSSKKLLLSDSGFYLCAWAAGGPDTQYFGPGTRLTVL.

This clone appeared a few times. V gene TRBV29-1 combines with J gene TRBJ2-2, with TRBD2 identical over 7 bases. J gave up 4 bases and V 6 bases, and 11 bases lay outside the gene matches. CDR1 SQVTM and CDR2 ANQGSEA come from the germline V gene. The CDR3 spans 15 residues. The CDR3 region is CSVRRGGSATGELFF. The DNA of the CDR3 is TGCAGCGTCCGGAGGGGCGGGAGTGCCACCGGGGAGCTGTTTTTT.

This sequence joins TRBV4-3 and TRBJ2-7; 8 nucleotides agree with TRBD1. This CDR3 comprises 16 residues. From germline, CDR1 is LGHNA and CDR2 YSLEER. Trimming took 1 base from V and 0 from J; bases not matched to a gene: 5. CDR3 protein: CASSQGLGQASYEQYF. DNA of the CDR3: TGCGCCAGCAGCCAAGGTCTGGGACAGGCCTCCTACGAGCAGTACTTC.

This rearrangement joins TRBV4-3 to TRBJ2-5, with 7 bases identical to TRBD2. This CDR3 region has 17 residues. The V segment lost 0 bases and the J segment 5 bases; nucleotides outside the gene matches: 12. Germline V gene data show CDR1 as LGHNA and CDR2 as YSLEER. CDR3 region: CASSQETSSWGGETQYF. CDR3 DNA sequence: TGCGCCAGCAGCCAAGAAACCTCCAGTTGGGGAGGGGAGACCCAGTACTTC.

This CDR3 is CASSQHRGSYEQYF. The CDR3 DNA follows: TGCGCCAGCAGCCAGCACAGGGGATCCTACGAGCAGTACTTC. The V gene is TRBV4-3, the J gene TRBJ2-7; 7 bases fit TRBD1. CDR1 is LGHNA and CDR2 is YSLEER in the germline V gene. V lost 3 bases and J lost 1; bases outside the gene matches: 3. CDR3 length equals 14 residues.

The chain recombines TRBV7-3 with TRBJ2-3; tentatively, D is TRBD2 (6 bases). This CDR3 has 14 residues. Per the germline V gene, CDR1 is SGHTA and CDR2 is FQGTGA. Trimming took 7 bases from V and 0 from J, leaving 11 bases between them. CDR3 amino acids: CASKAGSSTDTQYF. The CDR3 DNA sequence: TGTGCCAGCAAGGCGGGGTCTAGCACAGATACGCAGTATTTT. Complete variable domain (other parts from reference TRBV7-3 and TRBJ2-3): GAGVSQTPSNKVTEKGKYVELRCDPISGHTALYWYRQSLGQGPEFLIYFQGTGAADDSGLPNDRFFAVRPEGSVSTLKIQRTERGDSAVYLCASKAGSSTDTQYFGPGTRLTVL.

This clone was found a few times. This sequence joins TRBV4-1 and TRBJ1-5; D may be TRBD1 (6 bases). Trimming cost V 0 bases and J 7 bases, with 16 bases left between them. Germline lookup yields CDR1 MGHRA and CDR2 YSYEKL. The CDR3 totals 16 residues. CDR3 region: CASSQDQQGTGQPQHF. The DNA of the CDR3 is TGCGCCAGCAGCCAAGATCAGCAGGGGACCGGGCAGCCCCAGCATTTT.

This clone was seen only a few times. The chain employs TRBV2 and TRBJ2-3; D possibly corresponds to TRBD2 (6 bases). The CDR3 runs to 16 residues. Germline V gene lookup returns CDR1 SNHLY and CDR2 FYNNEI. The germline V and J ends were trimmed by 7 bases and 0 bases, with 17 bases remaining between them. The CDR3 nucleotides read TGTGCCAGCACCCTAAACCTAGCGATAAGCACAGATACGCAGTATTTT. Encoded protein: CASTLNLAISTDTQYF.

The chain combines TRBV18 with TRBJ2-1, with 11 bases identical to TRBD2. CDR3 length: 16 residues. The junction had 6 bases not matched to a gene; V was cut back by 3 bases and J by 5 bases. Looked up from germline, CDR1 is KGHSH and CDR2 is LQKENI. DNA for the CDR3: TGTGCCAGCTCACCCCCTACTAGCGGGAGTGACAATGAGCAGTTCTTC. Translation: CASSPPTSGSDNEQFF.

This clone was observed a single time. This chain connects TRBV25-1 to TRBJ1-6; the match to TRBD1 covers 7 bases. The CDR3 covers 15 residues. CDR1 MGHDK and CDR2 SYGVNS come from the germline V gene. The V segment lost 6 bases and the J segment 7 bases; nucleotides outside the gene matches: 9. In DNA, the CDR3 is TGTGCCAGCAGCCCTGGACAGGTGGCGAATTCACCCCTCCACTTT. This codes for CASSPGQVANSPLHF.

This chain connects TRBV11-2 to TRBJ2-3; tentatively, D is TRBD2 (5 bases). Germline V CDR1 and CDR2: SGHAT, FQNNGV. Trimming cost V 4 bases and J 1 base, with 12 bases left between them. This CDR3 is 15 amino acids long. As DNA, the CDR3 is TGTGCCAGCAGCTCCGTGGAGGCGGGCACAGATACGCAGTATTTT. Encoded protein: CASSSVEAGTDTQYF.